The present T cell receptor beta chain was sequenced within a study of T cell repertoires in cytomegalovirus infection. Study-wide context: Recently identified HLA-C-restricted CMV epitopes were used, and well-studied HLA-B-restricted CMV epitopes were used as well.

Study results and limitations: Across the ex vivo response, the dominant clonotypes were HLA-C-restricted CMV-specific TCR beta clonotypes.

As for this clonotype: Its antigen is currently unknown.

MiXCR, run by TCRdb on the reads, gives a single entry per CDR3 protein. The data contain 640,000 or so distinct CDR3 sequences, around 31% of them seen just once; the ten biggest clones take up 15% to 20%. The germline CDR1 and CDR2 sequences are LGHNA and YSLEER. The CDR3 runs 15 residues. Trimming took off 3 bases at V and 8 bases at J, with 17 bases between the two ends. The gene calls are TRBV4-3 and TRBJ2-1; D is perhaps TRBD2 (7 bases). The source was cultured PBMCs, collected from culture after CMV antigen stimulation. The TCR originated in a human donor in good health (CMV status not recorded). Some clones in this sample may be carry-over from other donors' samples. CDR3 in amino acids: CASSQGGAGGDEQFF. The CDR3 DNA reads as TGCGCCAGCAGCCAGGGGGGGGCGGGTGGCGATGAGCAGTTCTTC.